The 7 T cell receptor beta chains below all came from one sample that was sequenced in a study of T-cell memory formation after mild COVID-19 (dated by TCRdb to about 2021). Library preparation employed 5' RACE. This sample was sequenced with an Illumina NovaSeq 6000. TCRdb applied fastp at Q25 and MiXCR to the public reads, then kept only in-frame beta chains. Rows with a matching CDR3 protein are joined into one entry that keeps the most common DNA and genes. The sample includes 250,000 to 350,000 distinct CDR3 sequences, with 15% to 20% observed a single time. The ten most abundant clones make up 23% of the sample. The material sequenced was PBMCs or a T cell subset sorted from them (not recorded which). The receptors were gathered from a young man who had mild COVID-19 (a few samples of this study predate the infection). The sample titles of this study are shuffled in the database, so cell type and time point are left out; the donor was told from shared clones.

In this sample, this clonotype turned up many times. The genes are TRBV6-4 and TRBJ2-1; possible D gene TRBD1, 5 bases. From germline, CDR1 is MRHNA and CDR2 SNTAGT. V gave up 3 bases and J gave up 2 bases, with 5 bases separating them. CDR3 size: 13 residues. The CDR3 is CASSEDTYNEQFF. The CDR3 bases are TGTGCCAGCAGTGAGGACACCTACAATGAGCAGTTCTTC.

In its sample, this clonotype was seen a few times. This chain uses TRBV6-5 with TRBJ1-2, with 10 nucleotides matching TRBD1. With 6 bases clipped from V and 7 bases from J, the junction kept 8 bases outside the gene matches. The CDR3 loop spans 14 amino acids. Germline CDR1 reads MNHEY; CDR2 reads SVGAGI. CDR3 coding DNA: TGTGCCAGCAGCTCCGGACAGGGGGATCCTGGCTACACCTTC. Its translation: CASSSGQGDPGYTF.

Many counts were recorded for this clonotype. The chain carries TRBV5-8 and TRBJ2-7, with 7 bases aligning to TRBD1. The CDR3 has 14 residues. Germline CDR1 and CDR2: SGHTS and YDEGEE. With V trimmed by 7 bases and J by 2 bases, 9 bases remained unmatched. CDR3 nucleotides: TGTGCCAGCGCCCATCCACAGGGGACCTACGAGCAGTACTTC. It translates to CASAHPQGTYEQYF.

The rearrangement links TRBV7-2 to TRBJ2-3; TRBD1 aligns across 7 bases. CDR1 and CDR2 from the germline V gene are SGHTA and FQGNSA. The CDR3 contains 14 residues. The V gene end was trimmed by 4 bases and the J gene end by 4 bases; junction bases not matched to a gene: 5. The CDR3 protein is CASSSGQFSDTQYF. The CDR3 DNA follows: TGTGCCAGCAGCTCGGGACAGTTTTCAGATACGCAGTATTTT. The full variable domain, completed using reference TRBV7-2 and TRBJ2-3, is GAGVSQSPSNKVTEKGKDVELRCDPISGHTALYWYRQSLGQGLEFLIYFQGNSAPDKSGLPSDRFSAERTGGSVSTLTIQRTQQEDSAVYLCASSSGQFSDTQYFGPGTRLTVL.

The chain combines TRBV29-1 with TRBJ1-2, with D unclear. Germline V CDR1 and CDR2: SQVTM, ANQGSEA. V gave up 4 bases and J gave up 8 bases, with 17 bases separating them. There are 13 residues in the CDR3. The CDR3 spells CSVGKRQVVGYTF. The CDR3 nucleotides read TGCAGCGTTGGAAAGAGGCAGGTTGTGGGCTACACCTTC.

The table lists this clonotype with a few counts. The chain is built from TRBV4-3 and TRBJ2-3, with D unclear. Trimming pared 3 bases from V and 0 bases from J, leaving 10 bases between. Germline loops: CDR1 LGHNA, CDR2 YSLEER. The CDR3 runs 15 residues. CDR3 in amino acids: CASSQELGSTDTQYF. The CDR3 nucleotides are TGCGCCAGCAGCCAGGAACTGGGCAGCACAGATACGCAGTATTTT.

This clonotype was detected only a few times. The chain joins TRBV20-1 to TRBJ2-5; 15 positions agree with TRBD2. Trimming at V came to 6 bases and at J to 2 bases, leaving 7 bases not matched to a gene. The germline gives CDR1 DFQATT, CDR2 SNEGSKA (reference sequence). The CDR3 totals 16 residues. For the CDR3, the DNA is TGCAGTGCCCATGGACTAGCGGGGGGGCAACAAGAGACCCAGTACTTC. This codes for CSAHGLAGGQQETQYF.